A selection of T cell receptor beta chains follows, all from one sample in a study of PD-1 blockade in classical Hodgkin lymphoma. Some clones are missing from TCRdb's copy, which holds only in-frame ones; the method was immunoSEQ multiplex PCR. The sample lists approximately 9,800 clones, about 70% occurring once. The material sequenced was CD4+ T cells from blood, taken at baseline. Every receptor here comes from a human donor with classical Hodgkin lymphoma. The CDR3 runs from the conserved cysteine through the conserved F or W. Each record gives: clone size, D gene, V gene, J gene, CDR3 DNA, CDR3 protein. The D gene is left open where the match is weak. Part of the rows lack a size; the others show once, few, many or a class for expanded clones.

clone size: -; D gene: -; V gene: TRBV6-5; J gene: TRBJ2-5; CDR3 DNA: TGTGCCAGCAGTTACCAGGGGACGGCCCAAGAGACCCAGTACTTC; CDR3 protein: CASSYQGTAQETQYF
clone size: -; D gene: TRBD2; V gene: TRBV18; J gene: TRBJ2-1; CDR3 DNA: TGTGCCAGCTCACTACTGGCTAGCGGGCTAGATGAGCAGTTCTTC; CDR3 protein: CASSLLASGLDEQFF
clone size: -; D gene: TRBD2; V gene: TRBV5-6; J gene: TRBJ2-1; CDR3 DNA: TGTGCCAGCAGCGCCGGGACTAGCGGGAGTAGAAACAATGAGCAGTTCTTC; CDR3 protein: CASSAGTSGSRNNEQFF
clone size: few; D gene: -; V gene: TRBV9; J gene: TRBJ2-2; CDR3 DNA: TGTGCCAGCAGCAGTGGGGGGCCTGGGGCCGGGGAGCTGTTTTTT; CDR3 protein: CASSSGGPGAGELFF
clone size: -; D gene: -; V gene: TRBV5-6; J gene: TRBJ2-5; CDR3 DNA: TGTGCCAGCAGCTCCGCACTACCATTAGAGACCCAGTACTTC; CDR3 protein: CASSSALPLETQYF
clone size: -; D gene: -; V gene: TRBV29-1; J gene: TRBJ2-1; CDR3 DNA: TGCAGCGTTGTACTAGGGGGGCGGGAGCAGTTCTTC; CDR3 protein: CSVVLGGREQFF
clone size: -; D gene: -; V gene: TRBV2; J gene: TRBJ2-5; CDR3 DNA: TGTGCCAGCAAGGGTTGGTACCAAGAGACCCAGTACTTC; CDR3 protein: CASKGWYQETQYF
clone size: -; D gene: TRBD2; V gene: TRBV5-1; J gene: TRBJ2-3; CDR3 DNA: TGCGCCAGCAGCAACAACCGGACTAGCGGAGCTAGCACAGATACGCAGTATTTT; CDR3 protein: CASSNNRTSGASTDTQYF
clone size: few; D gene: -; V gene: TRBV6-1; J gene: TRBJ1-1; CDR3 DNA: TGTGCCAGCCAAAACTTTAACAGGGCGGAAGCTTTCTTT; CDR3 protein: CASQNFNRAEAFF
clone size: few; D gene: -; V gene: TRBV5-4; J gene: TRBJ1-2; CDR3 DNA: TGTGCCAGCAGCTTGGATGGCTCTAACTATGGCTACACCTTC; CDR3 protein: CASSLDGSNYGYTF
clone size: few; D gene: TRBD2; V gene: TRBV4-1; J gene: TRBJ2-1; CDR3 DNA: TGCGCCAGCAGCCAAGTTGATATGGGACTAGCGGGATACAATGAGCAGTTCTTC; CDR3 protein: CASSQVDMGLAGYNEQFF
clone size: -; D gene: TRBD1; V gene: TRBV19; J gene: TRBJ2-7; CDR3 DNA: TGTGCCAGTAGTATGACAGGGGGGAACGAGCAGTACTTC; CDR3 protein: CASSMTGGNEQYF
clone size: -; D gene: TRBD1; V gene: TRBV10-3; J gene: TRBJ1-2; CDR3 DNA: TGTGCCACCTCAGCCGGGACAGCCTATGGCTACACCTTC; CDR3 protein: CATSAGTAYGYTF
clone size: few; D gene: -; V gene: TRBV10-3; J gene: TRBJ2-6; CDR3 DNA: TGTGCCATCAGTGAGTCGACCTCTGGGGCCAACGTCCTGACTTTC; CDR3 protein: CAISESTSGANVLTF
clone size: -; D gene: -; V gene: TRBV4-1; J gene: TRBJ2-3; CDR3 DNA: TGCGCCAGCAGTGGGGTGGGGTTCCTCTTCTCAGATACGCAGTATTTT; CDR3 protein: CASSGVGFLFSDTQYF
clone size: -; D gene: -; V gene: TRBV10-3; J gene: TRBJ2-1; CDR3 DNA: TGTGCCATCAGTGAGCCCCGAATGGGTCAGAGATACTCCTACAATGAGCAGTTCTTC; CDR3 protein: CAISEPRMGQRYSYNEQFF
clone size: -; D gene: TRBD2; V gene: TRBV19; J gene: TRBJ2-3; CDR3 DNA: TGTGCCAGTAGGACTAGCGGGTCCCTCACAGATACGCAGTATTTT; CDR3 protein: CASRTSGSLTDTQYF
clone size: -; D gene: TRBD2; V gene: TRBV27; J gene: TRBJ2-3; CDR3 DNA: TGTGCCAGCTCGAGTCCGGGACTAGCGGGAGTTTTGAGGGGAGGCACAGATACGCAGTATTTT; CDR3 protein: CASSSPGLAGVLRGGTDTQYF
clone size: -; D gene: -; V gene: TRBV2; J gene: TRBJ1-1; CDR3 DNA: TGTGCCAGCAGTGCGACGCGGGTCGGGGGCACTGAAGCTTTCTTT; CDR3 protein: CASSATRVGGTEAFF
clone size: -; D gene: -; V gene: TRBV11-2; J gene: TRBJ2-1; CDR3 DNA: TGTGCCAGCAGCTTAGGTTACATACCTGACAATGAGCAGTTCTTC; CDR3 protein: CASSLGYIPDNEQFF
clone size: few; D gene: -; V gene: TRBV6-1; J gene: TRBJ2-3; CDR3 DNA: TGTGCCAGCAGTCAGGCAGGGTTTACAGATACGCAGTATTTT; CDR3 protein: CASSQAGFTDTQYF
clone size: -; D gene: TRBD1; V gene: TRBV6-6; J gene: TRBJ2-7; CDR3 DNA: TGTGCCAGCAACCACTGGGACAGGGCCTCGGGCGAGCAGTACTTC; CDR3 protein: CASNHWDRASGEQYF